Below, 3 T cell receptor beta chains from the same sample are listed, as sequenced in a study of T cell clonality in common variable immunodeficiency. The method was immunoSEQ multiplex PCR; TCRdb's version includes in-frame clones alone and lacks a portion of them. This table holds around 39,000 clones with no singletons; the top ten claim around 3.3%. The specimen was peripheral blood mononuclear cells. Receptors originate from a person aged 18 to 75 in good health.

In this sample, this clone turned up many times. The CDR3 goes on 3 residues after the read ends, and that part is filled in from the germline J gene. This specimen includes other DNA sequences encoding the same CDR3. The V and J genes are TRBV19 and TRBJ1-3; D ambiguous. This CDR3 has 16 residues. V shed 3 bases and J shed 7 bases, with 19 bases lying between them. Germline V lookup: CDR1 LNHDA, CDR2 SQIVND (reference sequence). The covered CDR3 bases are TGTGCCAGTAGTATGAAGAAGGCTCTGACTCTTAACACC. It is translated as CASSMKKALTLNT. The entire CDR3 is CASSMKKALTLNTIYF.

Ten or more counts support this clone. CDR3 DNA (partial): TGTGCCAGCAGTGAAGCGCTACAGAGCATCTACGAG. It encodes CASSEALQSIYE. The whole CDR3 sequence reads CASSEALQSIYEQYF. The chain joins TRBV6-1 to TRBJ2-7; D remains ambiguous. With the read ending 3 residues before the CDR3 end, the germline J gene is used to fill in that end. Germline-derived CDR1 and CDR2 are MNHNS and SASEGT. The CDR3 is 15 residues long. V was trimmed by 0 bases and J by 3 bases, leaving 12 bases between them.

This clone was detected ten times or more. With the read ending 3 residues before the CDR3 end, the germline J gene is used to fill in that end. The chain uses TRBV20-1 and TRBJ1-1, with 8 bases fitting TRBD1. The CDR3 sequence is 15 residues long. The germline V gene encodes CDR1 DFQATT and CDR2 SNEGSKA (reference sequence). Losses at the gene ends were 2 bases for V and 2 bases for J; bases not matched to a gene: 7. The CDR3 spells CSARHPGQGNTEAFF. CDR3 DNA (partial): TGCAGTGCTAGACACCCTGGACAGGGAAACACTGAA.